Listed below are T cell receptor beta chains from one sample, sequenced in a study of T cell changes during pregnancy in multiple sclerosis. Data came from immunoSEQ multiplex PCR; TCRdb stores just in-frame clones and leaves some out. Of about 28,000 clones listed, about 89% are singletons. The sequences come from CD4+ T cells from peripheral blood mononuclear cells, collected in the first trimester of pregnancy. Receptors were obtained from a female donor in good health, enrolled as a control in a pregnancy study. Both conserved end residues are part of each CDR3. The D gene is left open where the match is weak. Rows give clone size only sometimes, using once, few, many, or a class for an expanded clone.

J | D | V | size | DNA | CDR3
TRBJ2-7 | . | TRBV30 | . | TGTGCCTGGAGTGTATCCCCTACCTCCTACGAGCAGTACTTC | CAWSVSPTSYEQYF
TRBJ1-5 | TRBD1 | TRBV5-1 | . | TGCGCCAGCAGCCCGCGCGGAGGACAGGGCGGCAATCAGCCCCAGCATTTT | CASSPRGGQGGNQPQHF
TRBJ1-3 | . | TRBV5-1 | . | TGCGCCAGCAGGGCAGGGTCTGGAAACACCATATATTTT | CASRAGSGNTIYF
TRBJ2-2 | TRBD1 | TRBV6-5 | . | TGTGCCAGCAGTTATGGGACAGGGGGAGTCGGGGAGCTGTTTTTT | CASSYGTGGVGELFF
TRBJ1-2 | . | TRBV5-1 | few | TGCGCCAGCAGCCATCTGAGGGGAGGCGATGGCTACACCTTC | CASSHLRGGDGYTF
TRBJ1-1 | TRBD1 | TRBV5-1 | . | TGCGCCAGCGACCCCGGGACAGCCGGGGACACTGAAGCTTTCTTT | CASDPGTAGDTEAFF
TRBJ1-4 | . | TRBV5-1 | . | TGCGCCAGCAGCCAGACAGCTTCAACTAATGAAAAACTGTTTTTT | CASSQTASTNEKLFF
TRBJ2-7 | . | TRBV21-1 | . | TGTGCCAGTGAAAGAGCCGGACACAAACTTTGTGGGGAGCAGTACTTC | CASERAGHKLCGEQYF
TRBJ1-1 | . | TRBV2 | . | TGTGCCAGCAGTGAGGCCCCCGGCGGCAGCCTAATGAACACTGAAGCTTTCTTT | CASSEAPGGSLMNTEAFF
TRBJ2-7 | . | TRBV2 | . | TGTGCCAGCGGTAGGGGCTACGAGCAGTACTTC | CASGRGYEQYF
TRBJ2-1 | . | TRBV5-6 | once | TGTGCCAGCAGCTCCGTTGGACAGATACCCTACAATGAGCAGTTCTTC | CASSSVGQIPYNEQFF
TRBJ2-1 | TRBD1 | TRBV28 | . | TGTGCCAGCAAGGGGACAGGGGGCTCCAATGAGCAGTTCTTC | CASKGTGGSNEQFF
TRBJ2-5 | TRBD2 | TRBV2 | . | TGTGCCAGCAGTGAAGAGCGGGGCCAAGAGACCCAGTACTTC | CASSEERGQETQYF
TRBJ2-1 | TRBD2 | TRBV2 | few | TGTGCCAGCAGGAAGGGGACTAGGAATGAGCAGTTCTTC | CASRKGTRNEQFF
TRBJ2-7 | . | TRBV18 | . | TGTGCCAGCTCACGCGGAAGTGGCTACGAGCAGTACTTC | CASSRGSGYEQYF
TRBJ2-5 | . | TRBV2 | . | TGTGCCAGCAGTGAAAGGTTGCTAGCGCAAATAGGGGAGACCCAGTACTTC | CASSERLLAQIGETQYF
TRBJ2-3 | TRBD2 | TRBV5-4 | . | TGTGCCAGCAGCGAGACTAGCGGGGGGAAATCAGATACGCAGTATTTT | CASSETSGGKSDTQYF
TRBJ1-6 | TRBD1 | TRBV11-1 | . | TGTGCCAGCAGCCAGACAGGGAACGATTCACCCCTCCACTTT | CASSQTGNDSPLHF
TRBJ2-7 | . | TRBV27 | . | TGTGCCAGCAGTCGCCTCGGGGGGCCCGGGGGCGAGCAGTACTTC | CASSRLGGPGGEQYF
TRBJ2-3 | . | TRBV5-1 | once | TGCGCCAGCAGCCTTGAAACCCTTGGCGGGCCGGCATATTTT | CASSLETLGGPAYF
TRBJ2-3 | . | TRBV5-1 | . | TGCGCCAGCAGCTTGGATGGCAGGGGCCAGTATTTT | CASSLDGRGQYF
TRBJ2-5 | . | TRBV21-1 | . | TGTGCCAGCAGCACAGCCACAGTCTTCCAAGAGACCCAGTACTTC | CASSTATVFQETQYF
TRBJ2-5 | TRBD2 | TRBV10-2 | . | TGCGCCAGCAGTGAGTCGACGGGGGGTCAAGGGGAGACCCAGTACTTC | CASSESTGGQGETQYF
TRBJ2-7 | TRBD2 | TRBV18 | . | TGTGCCAGCTCAGAAATAGCGGGGGGGGACGAGCAGTACTTC | CASSEIAGGDEQYF
TRBJ1-6 | . | TRBV30 | . | TGTGCCTGGAGTGAGACAGGCTCACCCCTCCACTTT | CAWSETGSPLHF
TRBJ2-1 | . | TRBV4-2 | . | TGTGCCAGCAGCCAAAATCCGGTTACCCACAATGAGCAGTTCTTC | CASSQNPVTHNEQFF
TRBJ1-1 | . | TRBV2 | . | TGTGCCAGCAGTGAGCCGGCACACAGGGCACCATACACTGAAGCTTTCTTT | CASSEPAHRAPYTEAFF
TRBJ1-1 | . | TRBV19 | . | TGTGCCAGTAGTATAGACGGGGGGACTGACGAAGCTTTCTTT | CASSIDGGTDEAFF
TRBJ1-4 | . | TRBV9 | . | TGTGCCAGCAGCGGAGGTCCAACTAATGAAAAACTGTTTTTT | CASSGGPTNEKLFF
TRBJ2-7 | . | TRBV6-1 | . | TGTGCCAGCTGCGAGCAGACTTTCTACGAGCAGTACTTC | CASCEQTFYEQYF
TRBJ2-5 | TRBD2 | TRBV6-6 | . | TGTGCCAGCGGGAGCCCTAGCGGGGGCGAAGAGACCCAGTACTTC | CASGSPSGGEETQYF
TRBJ1-3 | . | TRBV15 | . | TGTGCCACCAGCAGAGATCCAGGAAACACCATATATTTT | CATSRDPGNTIYF
TRBJ2-2 | TRBD2 | TRBV7-9 | . | TGTGCCAGCAGCCGCAGTAAACTAGCGGGAGGGCCTGACGGGGAGCTGTTTTTT | CASSRSKLAGGPDGELFF
TRBJ2-7 | . | TRBV28 | once | TGTGCCAGCAGTTTTGGCGGACATAGCTCCTACGAGCAGTACTTC | CASSFGGHSSYEQYF
TRBJ1-2 | . | TRBV28 | . | TGTGCCAGCAGTTTAGGCCCGAGACTGCACTATGGCTACACCTTC | CASSLGPRLHYGYTF
TRBJ2-1 | . | TRBV7-3 | . | TGTGCCAGCAGCTTAAACGGGATTTCCTACAATGAGCAGTTCTTC | CASSLNGISYNEQFF
TRBJ2-3 | TRBD2 | TRBV7-8 | . | TGTGCCAGCAGCTTAGTGATGGGCTCTAGCGGGGGGGCAGATACGCAGTATTTT | CASSLVMGSSGGADTQYF
TRBJ2-1 | TRBD2 | TRBV15 | . | TGTGCCACCAGCAGATCCCCAGGGACTAGCAATGAGCAGTTCTTC | CATSRSPGTSNEQFF
TRBJ1-3 | TRBD1 | TRBV19 | medium-sized | TGTGCCAGTAGTACGCGTGGGACAGTCCTCTCTGGAAACACCATATATTTT | CASSTRGTVLSGNTIYF
TRBJ1-6 | . | TRBV15 | . | TGTGCCACCAGCAGAGATCGGAGTCTTAATTCACCCCTCCACTTT | CATSRDRSLNSPLHF
TRBJ2-1 | TRBD2 | TRBV4-2 | . | TGTGCCAGCAGCCAAGCTTGGCGGGAGATCGTAAATGAGCAGTTCTTC | CASSQAWREIVNEQFF
TRBJ1-2 | . | TRBV28 | . | TGTGCCAGCAGTTTTCCCCGACCTAAACTAGGCTACACCTTC | CASSFPRPKLGYTF
TRBJ2-1 | TRBD2 | TRBV29-1 | . | TGCAGCGCGAGGGCTAGCGGGAGTATCTATGAGCAGTTCTTC | CSARASGSIYEQFF
TRBJ1-1 | . | TRBV6-5 | . | TGTGCCAGCACTAATAAACAGGGGAACACTGAAGCTTTCTTT | CASTNKQGNTEAFF
TRBJ1-6 | . | TRBV4-2 | . | TGTGCCAGCAGCCAAGTCGGATCCCGGGCCGGAGGAGGATATTCACCCCTCCACTTT | CASSQVGSRAGGGYSPLHF
TRBJ2-3 | . | TRBV7-2 | once | TGTGCCAGCAGCTTATTCGAGGATACGCAGTATTTT | CASSLFEDTQYF
TRBJ1-1 | . | TRBV6-5 | . | TGTGCCAGCAGTCTATCGGGTGGCACTGAAGCTTTCTTT | CASSLSGGTEAFF
TRBJ1-6 | . | TRBV7-9 | . | TGTGCCAGCAGCTTAGTGAGGCCCTTGGGTGCTTCACCCCTCCACTTT | CASSLVRPLGASPLHF